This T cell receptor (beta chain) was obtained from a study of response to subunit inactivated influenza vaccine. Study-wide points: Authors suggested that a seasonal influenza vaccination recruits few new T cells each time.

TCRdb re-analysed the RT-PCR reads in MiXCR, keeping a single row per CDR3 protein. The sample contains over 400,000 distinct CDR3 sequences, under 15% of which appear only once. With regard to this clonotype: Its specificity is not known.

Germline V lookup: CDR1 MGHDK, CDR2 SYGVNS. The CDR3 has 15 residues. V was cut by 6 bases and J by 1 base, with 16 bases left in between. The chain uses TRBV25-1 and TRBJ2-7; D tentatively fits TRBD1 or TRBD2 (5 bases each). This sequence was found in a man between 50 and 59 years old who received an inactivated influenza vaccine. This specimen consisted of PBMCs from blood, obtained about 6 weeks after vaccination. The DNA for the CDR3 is TGTGCCAGCAGCCCCCGGGACGGGTCATCCTACGAGCAGTACTTC. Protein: CASSPRDGSSYEQYF.